One T cell receptor beta chain is described in this entry. These data originate in a study of blood T cell repertoires in COVID-19. Overall study: COVID-19 samples, acute and convalescent, were from the United States, Italy and Spain.

Assay used: immunoSEQ multiplex PCR; TCRdb lists only in-frame clones, some missing. The table includes approximately 99,000 clones, just over 85% detected once. This CDR3 has 14 amino acids. The ends lost 2 bases at V and 5 bases at J; junction bases unmatched: 5. Looked up from germline, CDR1 is SGDLS and CDR2 is YYNGEE. This receptor was obtained from a human donor in a cohort sampled during active COVID-19. Specimen: peripheral blood. This chain connects TRBV9 to TRBJ1-2; 8 nucleotides align to TRBD1. The CDR3 is CASSVTGAEYGYTF. CDR3 nucleotide sequence: TGTGCCAGCAGCGTGACAGGGGCTGAGTATGGCTACACCTTC.